This TCR beta chain was retrieved from a study of cytomegalovirus exposure and HLA in healthy donors. General observations from the study: When the data were analyzed later, several of the most significant clusters appeared to be linked to common viral pathogens. Segments of the TCR beta V type were, in most cases, productive about 87% or about 30% of the time in an earlier analysis. Reports indicated that the classifier achieved high specificity and sensitivity in diagnosing cytomegalovirus status. Information on immune exposure was restricted to one variable (CMV serostatus).

The CDR3 is 19 residues long. Trimming at V came to 5 bases and at J to 9 bases, leaving 19 bases not matched to a gene. The germline gives CDR1 LNHDA, CDR2 SQIVND (reference sequence). PCR used 60 Vbeta primers and 13 Jbeta primers. Generated by immunoSEQ multiplex PCR, the TCRdb table keeps only in-frame clones and is missing some. The repertoire table contains tens of thousands of clones. Concerning this clone itself: Its matching antigen is unknown.

The chain uses TRBV19 and TRBJ2-1, with TRBD2 matching over 13 bases. Material: PBMCs. This receptor was identified in a woman in her forties in good health and CMV-seropositive. The chain's CDR3 is CASSPPPTSGRPTMGEQFF. The CDR3 bases are TGTGCCAGTAGTCCCCCTCCGACTAGCGGGAGGCCTACAATGGGTGAGCAGTTCTTC.